What follows are 18 T cell receptor beta chains derived from one specimen sequenced in a study of cytomegalovirus exposure and HLA in healthy donors. PCR employed 60 Vbeta and 13 Jbeta primers. Using immunoSEQ multiplex PCR, the repertoire was profiled, and TCRdb retains in-frame clones only, with some absent. The sample yields nearly 110,000 clones, over 75% seen once. Sample: PBMCs. Receptors originate from a man aged 30-40 years in good health and CMV-seronegative.

This rearrangement joins TRBV15 to TRBJ1-5; TRBD1 might be the D (5 bases). This CDR3 spans 13 amino acids. Germline values: CDR1 LNHNV, CDR2 YYDKDF (reference sequence). The ends were cut back, 4 bases at V and 6 bases at J, with 10 bases in the middle. The CDR3 sequence: CATSIRAGQPQHF. The DNA of the CDR3 is TGTGCCACCAGCATCAGGGCCGGTCAGCCCCAGCATTTT.

This chain connects TRBV29-1 to TRBJ2-3, with 9 bases lining up with TRBD2. The CDR3 is made up of 14 amino acids. Trimming removed 2 bases from V and 2 bases from J; junction bases left unmatched: 2. Germline loops: CDR1 SQVTM, CDR2 ANQGSEA. CDR3 in DNA: TGCAGCGTTGAACTAGCGGGGCTCACAGATACGCAGTATTTT. It is translated as CSVELAGLTDTQYF.

This rearrangement joins TRBV2 to TRBJ2-3, with D maybe TRBD2 (6 bases). The CDR3 runs 14 residues. Germline V CDR1 and CDR2: SNHLY, FYNNEI. V was cut by 6 bases and J by 2 bases, with 12 bases left in between. CDR3 in DNA: TGTGCCAGCAGCGTGGGACTCGTCACAGATACGCAGTATTTT. It specifies CASSVGLVTDTQYF.

The chain uses TRBV11-2 and TRBJ2-2, with D hard to call. Germline CDR1 reads SGHAT; CDR2 reads FQNNGV. V gave up 6 bases and J gave up 10 bases, with 18 bases separating them. The CDR3 totals 14 residues. CDR3 sequence: CASRRPPGSTELFF. The CDR3 DNA follows: TGTGCCAGCAGAAGACCTCCAGGTAGTACGGAGCTGTTTTTT.

The V gene is TRBV27, the J gene TRBJ1-1, with 8 bases matching TRBD1. Germline V CDR1 and CDR2: MNHEY, SMNVEV (reference sequence). This CDR3 is built from 15 residues. V trimming: 4 bases; J trimming: 0 bases; junction bases outside the gene matches: 4. The CDR3 DNA reads as TGTGCCAGCAGTTACCAGGGGGCCTTGAACACTGAAGCTTTCTTT. This encodes CASSYQGALNTEAFF.

The chain carries TRBV6-1 and TRBJ2-7, with 8 bases identical to TRBD1. V trimming: 3 bases; J trimming: 2 bases; junction bases outside the gene matches: 6. Germline V lookup: CDR1 MNHNS, CDR2 SASEGT. There are 15 residues in the CDR3. The chain's CDR3 is CASSESRGPPYEQYF. CDR3 DNA sequence: TGTGCCAGCAGTGAGAGCAGGGGGCCTCCCTACGAGCAGTACTTC.

The CDR3 coding sequence is TGTGCCAGCAGTTGGACAGGGGCGAAAGAGACCCAGTACTTC. The encoded protein is CASSWTGAKETQYF. The chain employs TRBV2 and TRBJ2-5; 9 bases map to TRBD1. CDR1 and CDR2 from the germline V gene are SNHLY and FYNNEI. The CDR3 runs to 14 residues. With V trimmed by 5 bases and J by 3 bases, 4 bases remained unmatched. Drawing the rest from reference TRBV2 and TRBJ2-5, the complete variable domain is EPEVTQTPSHQVTQMGQEVILRCVPISNHLYFYWYRQILGQKVEFLVSFYNNEISEKSEIFDDQFSVERPDGSNFTLKIRSTKLEDSAMYFCASSWTGAKETQYFGPGTRLLVL.

This chain links TRBV5-1 with TRBJ1-4; 9 nucleotides match TRBD1. CDR3 length: 16 residues. J was trimmed by 11 bases and V by 4 bases; bases with no gene match: 15. Germline CDR1 SGHRS, CDR2 YFSETQ. The CDR3 sequence: CASSPPAGTGQEKLFF. The CDR3 DNA is TGCGCCAGCAGCCCGCCAGCCGGGACAGGGCAAGAGAAACTGTTTTTT.

The gene calls are TRBV29-1 and TRBJ1-2; D may be TRBD1 (6 bases). CDR3 length: 14 residues. Trimming removed 7 bases at V and 3 bases at J, with 18 bases between. Germline CDR1 SQVTM, CDR2 ANQGSEA. This chain's CDR3 is CSAPRGGNYYGYTF. CDR3 nucleotides: TGCAGCGCTCCGAGGGGGGGTAATTACTATGGCTACACCTTC.

The chain joins TRBV6-1 to TRBJ1-5; 7 bases map to TRBD1. CDR3 length equals 14 residues. The V gene's germline CDR1 is MNHNS and CDR2 SASEGT. V was clipped by 6 bases and J by 3 bases; unmatched bases: 5. CDR3 sequence (DNA): TGTGCCAGCAGCCAACAGGGGTTCAATCAGCCCCAGCATTTT. This encodes CASSQQGFNQPQHF.

This clone turned up a few times. In DNA form, the CDR3 reads TGTGCCAGCATCGACGAAGGACTCTTGAACACTGAAGCTTTCTTT. Amino acids: CASIDEGLLNTEAFF. The chain has TRBV28 and TRBJ1-1; D remains ambiguous. Germline V gives CDR1 MDHEN, CDR2 SYDVKM. V was pared by 7 bases and J by 0 bases, with 15 bases between. This CDR3 is built from 15 residues. Complete variable domain (other parts from reference TRBV28 and TRBJ1-1): DVKVTQSSRYLVKRTGEKVFLECVQDMDHENMFWYRQDPGLGLRLIYFSYDVKMKEKGDIPEGYSVSREKKERFSLILESASTNQTSMYLCASIDEGLLNTEAFFGQGTRLTVV.

CDR3 region: CASREPPRSTYNEQFF. DNA for the CDR3: TGCGCCAGCAGGGAGCCCCCCCGAAGTACATACAATGAGCAGTTCTTC. The chain joins TRBV10-1 to TRBJ2-1; no clear D gene. This CDR3 is built from 16 residues. The V end was cut by 6 bases, the J end by 4 bases, with 19 bases between. Germline V gene data show CDR1 as WNHNN and CDR2 as SYGVQD (reference sequence).

Turning to this clone: One end of the junction is discordant with germline, which a read error may explain. This rearrangement joins TRBV15 to TRBJ2-3; the match to TRBD2 covers 7 bases. Germline V gene sequence: CDR1 LNHNV, CDR2 YYDKDF (reference sequence). The CDR3 length is 13 residues. The CDR3 sequence is CATTRLASDTQYF. CDR3 in DNA: TGTGCCACCACCAGACTAGCTTCAGATACGCAGTATTTT.

The chain employs TRBV2 and TRBJ2-3; 10 bases align to TRBD2. Germline V lookup: CDR1 SNHLY, CDR2 FYNNEI. CDR3 length equals 16 residues. V dropped 6 bases and J dropped 1; count of bases not matched to a gene: 7. In nucleotides, the CDR3 is TGTGCCAGCAGGAGCCGTGGACTAGCGGGCACAGATACGCAGTATTTT. Translated, it gives CASRSRGLAGTDTQYF.

In this sample, this clone turned up once. The J gene is TRBJ2-2, the V gene TRBV14, with 8 bases fitting TRBD1. Germline CDR1 reads SGHDN; CDR2 reads FVKESK. The CDR3 totals 14 residues. V shed 6 bases, J shed 5 bases, and the junction held 5 bases outside the gene matches. CDR3 sequence: CASRRTGRTGELFF. CDR3 in DNA: TGTGCCAGCAGGAGGACAGGGAGGACCGGGGAGCTGTTTTTT.

The chain is built from TRBV30 and TRBJ1-6, with D possibly being TRBD1 (6 bases). Trimming cost V 8 bases and J 5 bases, with 13 bases left between them. Germline V gives CDR1 GTSNPN, CDR2 SVGIG (reference sequence). There are 13 residues in the CDR3. CDR3 loop: CAGGHGNNSPLHF. In DNA, the CDR3 is TGTGCCGGGGGACACGGAAATAATTCACCCCTCCACTTT.

This clone appeared a few times. The genes are TRBV7-8 and TRBJ2-4; 10 nucleotides agree with TRBD1. The CDR3 spans 14 residues. The V gene's germline CDR1 is SGHVS and CDR2 FQNEAQ. The ends lost 1 base at V and 6 bases at J; junction bases unmatched: 0. CDR3 amino acids: CASSLGQGANIQYF. In DNA form, the CDR3 reads TGTGCCAGCAGCTTAGGACAGGGGGCAAACATTCAGTACTTC.

The V call is TRBV5-1, the J call TRBJ1-2, with D possibly matching TRBD1 (6 bases). CDR3 size: 13 residues. Trimming stripped 0 bases from V and 4 bases from J, with 7 bases between. Germline loops: CDR1 SGHRS, CDR2 YFSETQ. CDR3 region: CASSLDRVYGYTF. The CDR3 DNA reads as TGCGCCAGCAGCTTGGACAGGGTCTATGGCTACACCTTC. Using reference TRBV5-1 and TRBJ1-2 for the parts outside the CDR3, the full variable domain is KAGVTQTPRYLIKTRGQQVTLSCSPISGHRSVSWYQQTPGQGLQFLFEYFSETQRNKGNFPGRFSGRQFSNSRSEMNVSTLELGDSALYLCASSLDRVYGYTFGSGTRLTVV.